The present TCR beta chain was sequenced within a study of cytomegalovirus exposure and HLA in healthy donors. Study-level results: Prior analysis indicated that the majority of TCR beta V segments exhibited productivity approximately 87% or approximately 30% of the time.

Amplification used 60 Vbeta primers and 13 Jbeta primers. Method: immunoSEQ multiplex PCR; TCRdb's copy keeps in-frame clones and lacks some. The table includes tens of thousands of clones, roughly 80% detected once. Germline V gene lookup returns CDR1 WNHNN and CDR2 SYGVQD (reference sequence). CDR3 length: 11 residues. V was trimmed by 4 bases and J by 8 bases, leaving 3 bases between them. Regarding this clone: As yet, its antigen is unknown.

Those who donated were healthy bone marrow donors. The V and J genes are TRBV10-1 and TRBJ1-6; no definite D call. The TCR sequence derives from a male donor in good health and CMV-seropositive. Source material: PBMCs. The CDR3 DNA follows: TGCGCCAGCAGTGTCGATTCACCCCTCCACTTT. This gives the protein CASSVDSPLHF.